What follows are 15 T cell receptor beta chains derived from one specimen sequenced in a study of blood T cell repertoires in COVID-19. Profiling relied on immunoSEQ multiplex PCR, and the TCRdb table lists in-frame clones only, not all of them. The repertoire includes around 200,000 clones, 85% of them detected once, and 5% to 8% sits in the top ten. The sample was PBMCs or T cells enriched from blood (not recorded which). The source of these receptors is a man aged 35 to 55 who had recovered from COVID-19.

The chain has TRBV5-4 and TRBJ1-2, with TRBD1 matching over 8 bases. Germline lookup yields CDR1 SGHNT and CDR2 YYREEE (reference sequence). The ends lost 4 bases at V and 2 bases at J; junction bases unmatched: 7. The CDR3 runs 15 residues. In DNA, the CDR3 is TGTGCCAGCAGCCTTTGGACAGGGCCAAACTATGGCTACACCTTC. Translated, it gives CASSLWTGPNYGYTF.

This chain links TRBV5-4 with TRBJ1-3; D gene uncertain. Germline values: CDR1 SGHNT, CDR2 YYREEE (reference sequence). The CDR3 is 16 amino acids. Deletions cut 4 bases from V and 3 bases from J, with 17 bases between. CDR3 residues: CASSARTATSGNTIYF. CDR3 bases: TGTGCCAGCAGCGCAAGGACGGCGACTAGTGGAAACACCATATATTTT.

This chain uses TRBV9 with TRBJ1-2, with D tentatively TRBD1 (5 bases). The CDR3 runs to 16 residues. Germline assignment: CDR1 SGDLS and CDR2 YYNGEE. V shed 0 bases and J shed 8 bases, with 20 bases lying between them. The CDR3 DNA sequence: TGTGCCAGCAGCGTAGTCTTGGACGGGGGGTTGGAAGGCTACACCTTC. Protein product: CASSVVLDGGLEGYTF.

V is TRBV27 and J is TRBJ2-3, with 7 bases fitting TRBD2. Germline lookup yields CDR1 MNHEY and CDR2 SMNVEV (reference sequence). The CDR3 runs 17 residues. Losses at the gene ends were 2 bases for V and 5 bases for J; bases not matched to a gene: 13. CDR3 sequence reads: CASSLKRRGKDGDTQYF. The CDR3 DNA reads TGTGCCAGCAGTTTAAAGCGGCGGGGGAAGGACGGAGATACGCAGTATTTT.

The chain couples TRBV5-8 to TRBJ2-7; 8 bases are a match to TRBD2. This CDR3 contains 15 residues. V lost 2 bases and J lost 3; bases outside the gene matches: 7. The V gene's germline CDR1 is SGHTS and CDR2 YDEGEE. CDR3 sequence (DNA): TGTGCCAGCAGCTTCTTCGGCGGGGGGCTCTACGAGCAGTACTTC. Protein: CASSFFGGGLYEQYF.

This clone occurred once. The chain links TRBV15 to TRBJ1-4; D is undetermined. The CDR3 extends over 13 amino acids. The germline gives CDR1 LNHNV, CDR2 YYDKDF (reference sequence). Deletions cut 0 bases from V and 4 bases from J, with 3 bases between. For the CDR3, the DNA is TGTGCCACCAGCAGAGACAGTAATGAAAAACTGTTTTTT. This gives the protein CATSRDSNEKLFF. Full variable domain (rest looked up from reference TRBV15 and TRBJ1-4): DAMVIQNPRYQVTQFGKPVTLSCSQTLNHNVMYWYQQKSSQAPKLLFHYYDKDFNNEADTPDNFQSRRPNTSFCFLDIRSPGLGDTAMYLCATSRDSNEKLFFGSGTQLSVL.

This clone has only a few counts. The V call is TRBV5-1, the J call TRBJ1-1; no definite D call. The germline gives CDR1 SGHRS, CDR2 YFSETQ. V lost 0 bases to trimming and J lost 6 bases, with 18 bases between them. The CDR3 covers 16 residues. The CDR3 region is CASSLEFSRIGAEAFF. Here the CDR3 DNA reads TGCGCCAGCAGCTTGGAATTCAGCCGGATCGGGGCTGAAGCTTTCTTT. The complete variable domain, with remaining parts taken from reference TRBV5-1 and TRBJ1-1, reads KAGVTQTPRYLIKTRGQQVTLSCSPISGHRSVSWYQQTPGQGLQFLFEYFSETQRNKGNFPGRFSGRQFSNSRSEMNVSTLELGDSALYLCASSLEFSRIGAEAFFGQGTRLTVV.

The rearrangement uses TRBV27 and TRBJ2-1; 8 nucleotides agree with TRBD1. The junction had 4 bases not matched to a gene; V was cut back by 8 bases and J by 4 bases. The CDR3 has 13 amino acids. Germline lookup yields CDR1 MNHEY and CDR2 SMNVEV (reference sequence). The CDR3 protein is CASRRQGYNEQFF. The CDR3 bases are TGTGCCAGCCGACGACAGGGGTACAATGAGCAGTTCTTC.

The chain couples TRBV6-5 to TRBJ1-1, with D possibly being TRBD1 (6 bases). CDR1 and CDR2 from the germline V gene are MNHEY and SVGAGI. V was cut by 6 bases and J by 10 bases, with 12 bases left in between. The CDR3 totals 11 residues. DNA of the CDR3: TGTGCCAGCAGACATACAGGGTTAGCTTTCTTT. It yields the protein CASRHTGLAFF.

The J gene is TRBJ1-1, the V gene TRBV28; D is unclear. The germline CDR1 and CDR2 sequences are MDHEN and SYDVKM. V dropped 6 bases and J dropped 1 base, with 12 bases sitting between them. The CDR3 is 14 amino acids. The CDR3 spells CASSLGRRNTEAFF. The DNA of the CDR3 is TGTGCCAGCAGCCTAGGTCGGAGGAACACTGAAGCTTTCTTT. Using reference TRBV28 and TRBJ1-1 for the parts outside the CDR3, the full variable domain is DVKVTQSSRYLVKRTGEKVFLECVQDMDHENMFWYRQDPGLGLRLIYFSYDVKMKEKGDIPEGYSVSREKKERFSLILESASTNQTSMYLCASSLGRRNTEAFFGQGTRLTVV.

CDR3 in DNA: TGCGCCAGCAGCTTGGGCGTTGAGCAGTTCTTC. Protein product: CASSLGVEQFF. The genes are TRBV5-1 and TRBJ2-1; D uncertain. This CDR3 is 11 amino acids long. V gave up 0 bases and J gave up 9 bases, with 4 bases separating them. Per germline, CDR1 SGHRS and CDR2 YFSETQ.

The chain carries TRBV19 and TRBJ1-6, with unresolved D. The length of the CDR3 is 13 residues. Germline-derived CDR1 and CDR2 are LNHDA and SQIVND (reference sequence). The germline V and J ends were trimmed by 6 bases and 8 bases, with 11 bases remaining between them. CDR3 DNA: TGTGCCAGTAGCCCCAGTCCCGATTCACCCCTCCACTTT. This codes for CASSPSPDSPLHF.

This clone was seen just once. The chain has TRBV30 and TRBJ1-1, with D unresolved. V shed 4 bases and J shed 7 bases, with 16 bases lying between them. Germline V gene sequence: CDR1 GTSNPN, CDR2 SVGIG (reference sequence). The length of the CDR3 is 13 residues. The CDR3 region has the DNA TGTGCCTGGAAGCCCTTGAGGAACGGTGAAGCTTTCTTT. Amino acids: CAWKPLRNGEAFF.

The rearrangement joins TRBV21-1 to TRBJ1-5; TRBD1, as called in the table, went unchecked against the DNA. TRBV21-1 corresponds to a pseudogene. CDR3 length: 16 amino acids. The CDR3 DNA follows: TGTGCCAGCAGCAAAGTTGGACAGGGGCGGGATCAGCCCCAGCATTTT. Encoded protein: CASSKVGQGRDQPQHF.

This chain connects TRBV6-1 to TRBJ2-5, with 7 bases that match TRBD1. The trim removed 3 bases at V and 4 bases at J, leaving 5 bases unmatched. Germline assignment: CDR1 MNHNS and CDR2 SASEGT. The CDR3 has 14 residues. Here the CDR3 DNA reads TGTGCCAGCAGTGACAGGGGGATGGGAGAGACCCAGTACTTC. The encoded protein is CASSDRGMGETQYF.